The next 5 T cell receptor beta chains were all read from a single sample in a study of siplizumab effects on memory and regulatory T cells. Assay used: immunoSEQ multiplex PCR; TCRdb lists only in-frame clones, some missing. The sample carries tens of thousands of clones, roughly 96% recorded once. The sequenced sample was naive CD4+ T cells sorted from blood. Receptors originate from a human donor in good health.

The V call is TRBV19, the J call TRBJ1-1; the match to TRBD1 covers 7 bases. The length of the CDR3 is 16 residues. With V trimmed by 5 bases and J by 1 base, 10 bases remained unmatched. CDR1 and CDR2 from the germline V gene are LNHDA and SQIVND (reference sequence). CDR3 in DNA: TGTGCCAGTAGTGACCCGGGACAGCCGGGGAACACTGAAGCTTTCTTT. Amino acids: CASSDPGQPGNTEAFF. The entire variable domain, with the rest obtained from reference TRBV19 and TRBJ1-1, is as follows: DGGITQSPKYLFRKEGQNVTLSCEQNLNHDAMYWYRQDPGQGLRLIYYSQIVNDFQKGDIAEGYSVSREKKESFPLTVTSAQKNPTAFYLCASSDPGQPGNTEAFFGQGTRLTVV.

This clone was seen just once. The V and J genes are TRBV30 and TRBJ2-2, with D perhaps matching TRBD2 (5 bases). Per the germline V gene, CDR1 is GTSNPN and CDR2 is SVGIG (reference sequence). The CDR3 is made up of 14 amino acids. V lost 5 bases and J lost 0, with 10 bases in between. The CDR3 coding sequence is TGTGCCTGGTCTAGCATCCCGAACACCGGGGAGCTGTTTTTT. Translating gives CAWSSIPNTGELFF.

The J gene is TRBJ1-5, the V gene TRBV6-6; 8 bases fit TRBD1. This CDR3 has 14 residues. Germline-derived CDR1 and CDR2 are MNHNY and SVGAGI (reference sequence). The junction had 4 bases not matched to a gene; V was cut back by 5 bases and J by 4 bases. In DNA, the CDR3 is TGTGCCAGCAGTGACAGGACAGGGAATCAGCCCCAGCATTTT. Residues: CASSDRTGNQPQHF.

The rearrangement links TRBV18 to TRBJ2-7; 7 bases map to TRBD1. The CDR3 runs 14 residues. Losses at the gene ends were 3 bases for V and 2 bases for J; bases not matched to a gene: 4. Germline values: CDR1 KGHSH, CDR2 LQKENI. The CDR3 protein is CASSPDRATYEQYF. CDR3 nucleotide sequence: TGTGCCAGCTCACCCGACAGGGCCACCTACGAGCAGTACTTC.

V is TRBV6-5 and J is TRBJ1-3, with 7 bases fitting TRBD1. The CDR3 is 14 amino acids. Losses at the gene ends were 6 bases for V and 5 bases for J; bases not matched to a gene: 7. From germline, CDR1 is MNHEY and CDR2 SVGAGI. The CDR3 DNA follows: TGTGCCAGCAGGGGAAGGGACAGTCGAAACACCATATATTTT. Amino acid sequence: CASRGRDSRNTIYF.